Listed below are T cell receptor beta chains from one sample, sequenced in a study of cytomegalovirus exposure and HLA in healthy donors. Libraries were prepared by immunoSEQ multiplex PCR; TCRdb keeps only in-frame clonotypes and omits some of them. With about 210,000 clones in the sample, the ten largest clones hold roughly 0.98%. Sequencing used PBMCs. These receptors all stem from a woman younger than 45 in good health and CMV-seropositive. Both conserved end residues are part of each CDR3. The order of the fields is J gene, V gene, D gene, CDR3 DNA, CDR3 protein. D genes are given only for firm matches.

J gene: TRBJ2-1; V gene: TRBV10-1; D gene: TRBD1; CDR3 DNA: TGCGCCAGCAGTGTTAGGACAGGGTCAAATGAGCAGTTCTTC; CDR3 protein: CASSVRTGSNEQFF
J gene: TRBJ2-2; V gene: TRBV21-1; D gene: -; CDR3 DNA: TGTGCCAGCAGCAATGGGCTCCCGAAGGGAGGGAAAAACGGGGAGCTGTTTTTT; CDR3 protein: CASSNGLPKGGKNGELFF
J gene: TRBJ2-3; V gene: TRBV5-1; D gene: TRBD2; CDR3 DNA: TGCGCCAGCAGCTCGCCGTCAGCGGGGGGGCAAGATACGCAGTATTTT; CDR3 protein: CASSSPSAGGQDTQYF
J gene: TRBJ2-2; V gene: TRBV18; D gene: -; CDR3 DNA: TGTGCCAGCTCACCCCAGACAGACAACACCGGGGAGCTGTTTTTT; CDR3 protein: CASSPQTDNTGELFF
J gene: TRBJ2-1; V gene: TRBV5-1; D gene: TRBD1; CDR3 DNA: TGCGCCAGCAGCTTGGGACAGGGGGGGGATGAGCAGTTCTTC; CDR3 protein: CASSLGQGGDEQFF
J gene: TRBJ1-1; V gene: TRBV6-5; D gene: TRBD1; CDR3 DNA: TGTGCCAGCAGTTATCCCAGACAGGGTGGGAACACTGAAGCTTTCTTT; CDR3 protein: CASSYPRQGGNTEAFF
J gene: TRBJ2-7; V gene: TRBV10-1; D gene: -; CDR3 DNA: TGCGCCAGCAGTGAGTCGTATACGGAGACCTACGAGCAGTACTTC; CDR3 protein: CASSESYTETYEQYF
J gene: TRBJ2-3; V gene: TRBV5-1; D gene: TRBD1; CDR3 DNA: TGCGCCAGCAGCTGGGACAGGGTTCGGGAAACAGATACGCAGTATTTT; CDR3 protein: CASSWDRVRETDTQYF
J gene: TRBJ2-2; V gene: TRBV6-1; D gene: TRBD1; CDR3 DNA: TGTGCCAGCAGTGAAGGCCCCCGGACAGGGGGTACCGGGGAGCTGTTTTTT; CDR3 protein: CASSEGPRTGGTGELFF
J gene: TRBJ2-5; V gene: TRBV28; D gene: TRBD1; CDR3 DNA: TGTGCCAGCAGTCCGGACAGGGGAGGCCAAGAGACCCAGTACTTC; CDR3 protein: CASSPDRGGQETQYF
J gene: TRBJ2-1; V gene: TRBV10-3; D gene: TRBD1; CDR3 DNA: TGTGCCATCGGAATTAGGACAGGGACTGAGCAGTTCTTC; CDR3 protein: CAIGIRTGTEQFF
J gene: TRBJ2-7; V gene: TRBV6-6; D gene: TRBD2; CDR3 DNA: TGTGCCAGCAGTCGAGCGGGAGAGGGATACGAGCAGTACTTC; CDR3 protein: CASSRAGEGYEQYF
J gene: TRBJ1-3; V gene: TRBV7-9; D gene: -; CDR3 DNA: TGTGCCAGCAGCTTTTTTCGGGATCTCTCTGGAAACACCATATATTTT; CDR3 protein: CASSFFRDLSGNTIYF
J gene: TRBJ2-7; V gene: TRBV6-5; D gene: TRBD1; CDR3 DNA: TGTGCCAGCAGTTGGGACAGGGAGCAGTACTTC; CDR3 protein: CASSWDREQYF
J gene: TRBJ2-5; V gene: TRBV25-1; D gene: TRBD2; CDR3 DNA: TGTGCCACTTACGGACTAGCGGTACGTGCCCAGTACTTC; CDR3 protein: CATYGLAVRAQYF
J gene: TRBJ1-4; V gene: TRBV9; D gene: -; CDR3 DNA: TGTGCCAGCAGCGTAGGGGGGGGTAATGAAAAACTGTTTTTT; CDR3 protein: CASSVGGGNEKLFF
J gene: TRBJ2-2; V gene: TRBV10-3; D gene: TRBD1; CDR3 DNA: TGTGCCATGCAGGGGGCTTCAAACACCGGGGAGCTGTTTTTT; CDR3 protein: CAMQGASNTGELFF
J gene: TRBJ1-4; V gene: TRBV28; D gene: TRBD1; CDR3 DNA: TGTGCCAGCAGTGCCGGACAGGGAGCTAATGAAAAACTGTTTTTT; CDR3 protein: CASSAGQGANEKLFF
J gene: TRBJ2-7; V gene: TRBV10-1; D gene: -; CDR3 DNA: TGCGCCAGCAGTGATCGGTACGAGCAGTACTTC; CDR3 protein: CASSDRYEQYF
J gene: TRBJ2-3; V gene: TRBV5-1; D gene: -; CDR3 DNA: TGCGCCAGCAGCTTGGGTCCTAGCACAGATACGCAGTATTTT; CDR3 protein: CASSLGPSTDTQYF
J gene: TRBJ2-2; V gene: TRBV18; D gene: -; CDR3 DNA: TGTGCCAGCTCACCAACTTTCGGGGGAACGAACACCGGGGAGCTGTTTTTT; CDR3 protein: CASSPTFGGTNTGELFF
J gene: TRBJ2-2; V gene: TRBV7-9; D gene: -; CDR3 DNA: TGTGCCAGCAGCCCGCCCCGTTTTGGCCCGAACACCGGGGAGCTGTTTTTT; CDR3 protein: CASSPPRFGPNTGELFF
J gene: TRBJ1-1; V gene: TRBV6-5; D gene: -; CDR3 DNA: TGTGCCAGCAGTTACGGACATTTCGACACTGAAGCTTTCTTT; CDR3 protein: CASSYGHFDTEAFF
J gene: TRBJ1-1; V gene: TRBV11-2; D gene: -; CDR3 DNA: TGTGCCAGCAGCCCGCTAGGGGGGGGCACTGAAGCTTTCTTT; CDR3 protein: CASSPLGGGTEAFF
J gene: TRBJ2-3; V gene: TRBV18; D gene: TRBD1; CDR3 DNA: TGTGCCAGCTCACCACCGACAGGGGGGACAGATACGCAGTATTTT; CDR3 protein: CASSPPTGGTDTQYF
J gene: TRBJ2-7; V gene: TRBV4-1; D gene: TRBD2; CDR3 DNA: TGCGCCAGCAGCCACAAACTAGCGGGGGAGGTCTACGAGCAGTACTTC; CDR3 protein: CASSHKLAGEVYEQYF
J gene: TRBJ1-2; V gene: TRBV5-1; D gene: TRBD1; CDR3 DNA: TGCGCCAGCAGCCCAGGACAGGGCGTTGGCTATGGCTACACCTTC; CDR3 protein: CASSPGQGVGYGYTF
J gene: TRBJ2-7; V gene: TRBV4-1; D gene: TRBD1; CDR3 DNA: TGCGCCAGCAGCCAAGGCGACAGGGCGCTTTCCTACGAGCAGTACTTC; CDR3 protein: CASSQGDRALSYEQYF
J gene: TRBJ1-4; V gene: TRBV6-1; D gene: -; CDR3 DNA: TGTGCCAGCAGTGGGACAGCTTCAGGGGAAAAACTGTTTTTT; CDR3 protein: CASSGTASGEKLFF
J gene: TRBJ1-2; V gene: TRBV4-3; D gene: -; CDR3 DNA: TGCGCCAGCAGCCAAGGACCTAACACGTTACAGGTTTCCTATGGCTACACCTTC; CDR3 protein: CASSQGPNTLQVSYGYTF
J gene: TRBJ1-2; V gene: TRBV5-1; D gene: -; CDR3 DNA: TGCGCCAGCAGCTTCGGTAAAAACTATGGCTACACTTTC; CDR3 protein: CASSFGKNYGYTF
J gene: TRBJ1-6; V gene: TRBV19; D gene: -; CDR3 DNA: TGTGCCAGTAGTATCAGGCCAGCCATCTATAATTCACCCCTCCACTTT; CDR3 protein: CASSIRPAIYNSPLHF
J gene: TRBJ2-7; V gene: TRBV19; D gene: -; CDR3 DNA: TGTGCCAGTAGTACCCAGGATACTAGTTCCTACGAGCAGTACTTC; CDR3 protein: CASSTQDTSSYEQYF
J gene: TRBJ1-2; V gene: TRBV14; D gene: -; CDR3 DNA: TGTGCCAGCAGTGAGACGACAGGTCCTAACTATGGCTACACCTTC; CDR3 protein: CASSETTGPNYGYTF
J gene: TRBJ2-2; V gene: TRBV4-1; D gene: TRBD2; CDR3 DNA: TGCGCCAGCAGCCAAGTGCTTAGCGGGAGGTTTCGCACCGGGGAGCTGTTTTTT; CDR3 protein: CASSQVLSGRFRTGELFF